This T cell receptor beta chain was retrieved from a study of T cell repertoires in cytomegalovirus infection. In the study overall: Evidence of both CMV infection and a matching HLA type came from public TCR beta signatures.

CDR1 is MDHEN, CDR2 SYDVKM, per germline. The CDR3 consists of 17 residues. Trimming removed 5 bases from V and 2 bases from J, with 21 bases in between. TCRdb fed the reads into MiXCR, producing one record per CDR3 protein. The data show approximately 110,000 distinct CDR3 sequences, more than 30% seen once. This clonotype turned up a few times. Its specificity is unknown. The chain is built from TRBV28 and TRBJ1-1; D is possibly TRBD1 (6 bases). The sequences come from CD8+ T cells from cultured PBMCs, collected from culture after CMV antigen stimulation. The origin of this receptor is a human donor in good health (CMV status not recorded). Some clones in this sample may be carry-over from other donors' samples. The CDR3 nucleotides are TGTGCCAGCAGTCCTCGAACGGGGGGCCTCTCTAACACTGAAGCTTTCTTT. It yields the protein CASSPRTGGLSNTEAFF. The whole variable domain, filled in from reference TRBV28 and TRBJ1-1, reads DVKVTQSSRYLVKRTGEKVFLECVQDMDHENMFWYRQDPGLGLRLIYFSYDVKMKEKGDIPEGYSVSREKKERFSLILESASTNQTSMYLCASSPRTGGLSNTEAFFGQGTRLTVV.